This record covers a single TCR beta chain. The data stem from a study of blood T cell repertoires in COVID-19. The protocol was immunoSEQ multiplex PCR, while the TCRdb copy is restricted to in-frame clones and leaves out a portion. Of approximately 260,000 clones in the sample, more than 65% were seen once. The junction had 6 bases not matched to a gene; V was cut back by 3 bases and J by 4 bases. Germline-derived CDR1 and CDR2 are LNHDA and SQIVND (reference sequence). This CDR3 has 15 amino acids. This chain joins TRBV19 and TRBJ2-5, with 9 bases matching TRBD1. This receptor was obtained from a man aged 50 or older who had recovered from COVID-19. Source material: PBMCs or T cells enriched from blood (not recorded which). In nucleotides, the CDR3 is TGTGCCAGTAGTATTCAACAGGGGGCAGTAGAGACCCAGTACTTC. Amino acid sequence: CASSIQQGAVETQYF.